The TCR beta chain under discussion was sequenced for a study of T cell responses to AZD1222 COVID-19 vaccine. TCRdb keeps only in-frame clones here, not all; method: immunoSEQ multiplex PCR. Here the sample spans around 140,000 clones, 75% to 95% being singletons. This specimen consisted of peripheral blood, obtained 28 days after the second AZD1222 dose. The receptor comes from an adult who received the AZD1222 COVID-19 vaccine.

The CDR3 here is CASSLVPGPNTEAFF. CDR3 bases: TGCGCCAGCAGCTTGGTGCCGGGCCCGAACACTGAAGCTTTCTTT. The chain joins TRBV5-1 to TRBJ1-1; D gene ambiguous. The germline V gene has CDR1 SGHRS and CDR2 YFSETQ. The CDR3 is 15 residues long. V lost 0 bases and J 1 base, leaving 10 bases between the germline ends.